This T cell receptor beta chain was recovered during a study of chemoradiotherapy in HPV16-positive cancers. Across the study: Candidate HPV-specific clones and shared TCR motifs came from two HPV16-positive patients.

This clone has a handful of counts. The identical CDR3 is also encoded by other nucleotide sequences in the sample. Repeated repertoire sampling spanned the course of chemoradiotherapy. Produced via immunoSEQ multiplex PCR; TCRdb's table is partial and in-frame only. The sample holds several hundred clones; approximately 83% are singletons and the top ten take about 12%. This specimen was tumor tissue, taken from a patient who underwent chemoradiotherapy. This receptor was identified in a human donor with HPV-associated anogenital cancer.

DNA of the CDR3: TGTGCCAGCAGTGTAGGAGGGGGAGAGACCCAGTACTTC. It yields the protein CASSVGGGETQYF. The chain carries TRBV2 and TRBJ2-5, with D perhaps being TRBD1 or TRBD2 (6 bases each). There are 13 residues in the CDR3. CDR1 and CDR2 (germline): SNHLY, FYNNEI. The V end lost 4 bases, the J end lost 4 bases, and 10 bases lay between the germline ends.